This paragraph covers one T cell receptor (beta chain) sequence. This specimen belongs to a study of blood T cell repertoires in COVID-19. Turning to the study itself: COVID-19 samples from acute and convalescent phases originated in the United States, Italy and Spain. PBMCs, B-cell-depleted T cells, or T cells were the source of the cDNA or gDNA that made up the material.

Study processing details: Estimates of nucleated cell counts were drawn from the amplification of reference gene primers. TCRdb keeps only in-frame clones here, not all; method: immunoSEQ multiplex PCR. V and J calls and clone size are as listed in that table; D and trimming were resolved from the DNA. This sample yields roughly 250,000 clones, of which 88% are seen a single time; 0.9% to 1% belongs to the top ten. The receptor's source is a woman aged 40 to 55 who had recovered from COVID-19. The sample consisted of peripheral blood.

Written as DNA, the CDR3 is TGCAGCGTTGCGCCCCGGGGCTACGAGCAGTACTTC. It specifies CSVAPRGYEQYF. V gene TRBV29-1 combines with J gene TRBJ2-7, with D possibly being TRBD2 (5 bases). CDR1 is SQVTM, CDR2 ANQGSEA, per germline. The CDR3 length is 12 residues. V lost 4 bases, J lost 3 bases, and 10 bases lay in between.